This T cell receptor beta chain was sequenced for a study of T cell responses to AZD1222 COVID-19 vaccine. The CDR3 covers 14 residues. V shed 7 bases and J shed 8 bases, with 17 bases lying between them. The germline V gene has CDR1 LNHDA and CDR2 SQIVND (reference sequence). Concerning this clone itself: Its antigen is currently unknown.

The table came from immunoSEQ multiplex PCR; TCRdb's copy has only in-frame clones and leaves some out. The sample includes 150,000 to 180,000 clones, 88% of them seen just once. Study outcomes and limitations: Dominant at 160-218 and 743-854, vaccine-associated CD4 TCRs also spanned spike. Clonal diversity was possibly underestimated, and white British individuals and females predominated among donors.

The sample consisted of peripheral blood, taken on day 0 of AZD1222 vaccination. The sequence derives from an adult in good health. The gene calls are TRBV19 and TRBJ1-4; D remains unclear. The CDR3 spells CASTHGILREKLFF. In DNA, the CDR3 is TGTGCCAGTACCCACGGCATCCTCCGGGAAAAACTGTTTTTT.